These 9 T cell receptor beta chains were all obtained from the same sample, sequenced in a study of human T cells and chemical hapten exposure. Described time point: pre-sensitization, week 0. Treatment given: therapeutic diphenylcyclopropenone sensitization with weekly scalp DPC. MiXCR, applied by TCRdb to the RACE reads, yields one record per CDR3 protein. Seen here are fewer than 200,000 distinct CDR3 sequences, almost 30% observed once, and the top ten hold just under 3%. The input for sequencing was whole blood, taken in connection with sensitization to the hapten diphenylcyclopropenone (DPC). These receptors were obtained from a woman aged 30 to 39 with alopecia areata. Some clones in this sample may be carry-over from other donors' samples.

The table lists this clonotype with a few counts. This rearrangement joins TRBV29-1 to TRBJ2-1; 10 nucleotides line up with TRBD1. There are 13 residues in the CDR3. With V trimmed by 6 bases and J by 6 bases, 5 bases remained unmatched. From germline, CDR1 is SQVTM and CDR2 ANQGSEA. CDR3 residues: CSVPGQGINEQFF. CDR3 in DNA: TGCAGCGTCCCGGGACAGGGGATCAATGAGCAGTTCTTC.

The chain joins TRBV27 to TRBJ1-1; D may be TRBD1 (5 bases). V was shortened by 3 bases and J by 1 base, with 9 bases between the two germline ends. Per germline, CDR1 MNHEY and CDR2 SMNVEV (reference sequence). This CDR3 has 14 residues. The CDR3 DNA follows: TGTGCCAGCAGTTTGCAGGGATCGAACACTGAAGCTTTCTTT. This sequence encodes CASSLQGSNTEAFF.

This clonotype turned up a few times. The rearrangement joins TRBV24-1 to TRBJ1-2, with 8 positions matching TRBD1. This CDR3 has 15 amino acids. V gave up 5 bases and J gave up 3 bases; unmatched junction bases: 7. Germline CDR1 reads KGHDR; CDR2 reads SFDVKD. The DNA for the CDR3 is TGTGCCACCAGTGCGAAGACAGGGGTCGACTATGGCTACACCTTC. Translating gives CATSAKTGVDYGYTF.

The rearrangement joins TRBV6-1 to TRBJ2-1, with 11 bases fitting TRBD2. The V gene end was trimmed by 2 bases and the J gene end by 9 bases; junction bases not matched to a gene: 6. This CDR3 region has 15 residues. Germline V gene sequence: CDR1 MNHNS, CDR2 SASEGT. The CDR3 coding sequence is TGTGCCAGCAGTGAAAAGGGACTAGCGGCCAGTGAGCAGTTCTTC. It specifies CASSEKGLAASEQFF.

V and J are TRBV20-1 and TRBJ2-1; the match to TRBD2 covers 8 bases. V trimming: 7 bases; J trimming: 10 bases; junction bases outside the gene matches: 12. The CDR3 is made up of 13 amino acids. Germline CDR1 reads DFQATT; CDR2 reads SNEGSKA (reference sequence). The CDR3 nucleotides read TGCAGTGTCAGGAGGCGGGGGGAATACGAGCAGTTCTTC. This translates into CSVRRRGEYEQFF.

This clonotype was found a few times. The chain joins TRBV29-1 to TRBJ2-5; D is possibly TRBD1 (5 bases). CDR1 is SQVTM, CDR2 ANQGSEA, per germline. This CDR3 comprises 13 residues. Trimming took off 2 bases at V and 5 bases at J, with 12 bases between the two ends. This CDR3 reads CSVELRGTETQYF. The CDR3 DNA sequence: TGCAGCGTTGAACTAAGGGGCACGGAGACCCAGTACTTC.

J is TRBJ2-2 and V is TRBV28; D is ambiguous. From germline, CDR1 is MDHEN and CDR2 SYDVKM. CDR3 length: 14 amino acids. The V end lost 2 bases, the J end lost 4 bases, and 8 bases lay between the germline ends. CDR3 protein: CASSLGSGTGELFF. The CDR3 DNA reads as TGTGCCAGCAGTTTAGGCTCTGGCACCGGGGAGCTGTTTTTT.

This clonotype was seen only a few times. The V and J genes are TRBV3-1 and TRBJ2-1, with TRBD2 matching 7 bases. The CDR3 totals 15 residues. Germline V gene lookup returns CDR1 LGHDT and CDR2 YNNKEL (reference sequence). Germline trimming cut 4 bases from V and 6 bases from J; bases unmatched to any gene: 9. As DNA, the CDR3 is TGTGCCAGCAGCCGTCGAGGGAGGGCCGCCAATGAGCAGTTCTTC. Translating gives CASSRRGRAANEQFF.

This clonotype was counted only a few times. The genes are TRBV5-1 and TRBJ1-6, with D uncertain. Germline V gene data show CDR1 as SGHRS and CDR2 as YFSETQ. CDR3 length equals 14 residues. Trimming took 0 bases from V and 9 from J, leaving 10 bases between them. In nucleotides, the CDR3 is TGCGCCAGCAGCTTGGATCTTGAGGTTTCACCCCTCCACTTT. The encoded protein is CASSLDLEVSPLHF. The full variable domain, its missing parts supplied by reference TRBV5-1 and TRBJ1-6, is KAGVTQTPRYLIKTRGQQVTLSCSPISGHRSVSWYQQTPGQGLQFLFEYFSETQRNKGNFPGRFSGRQFSNSRSEMNVSTLELGDSALYLCASSLDLEVSPLHFGNGTRLTVT.